This T cell receptor (beta chain) stems from a study of T cell responses to AZD1222 COVID-19 vaccine. A word on this clone: Its antigen is not known.

Produced via immunoSEQ multiplex PCR; TCRdb's table is partial and in-frame only. Of some 150,000 clones in the sample, about 92% were seen once. CDR1 and CDR2 from the germline V gene are SGHNT and YENEEA. With 1 base removed from V and 0 bases from J, the gap between germline ends came to 4 bases. The CDR3 is 15 amino acids. Notes on the study in general: Nearly half of the spike-specific TCRs reportedly recognize variant regions that carry no mutations.

Timing groups of about 4 and about 12 weeks for second doses were pooled. Material: peripheral blood, obtained 28 days after the second AZD1222 dose. This receptor was identified in an adult who received the AZD1222 COVID-19 vaccine. The V gene is TRBV11-3, the J gene TRBJ1-6; D not certain. The CDR3 region is CASSLGSSYNSPLHF. The CDR3 bases are TGTGCCAGCAGCTTAGGGAGCTCCTATAATTCACCCCTCCACTTT.